This entry lists 30 T cell receptor beta chains sequenced from one sample in a study of blood T cell repertoires in COVID-19. The method was immunoSEQ multiplex PCR; TCRdb's version includes in-frame clones alone and lacks a portion of them. Of a few hundred thousand clones in the sample, around 89% are singletons; the top ten hold approximately 2.3%. Sequencing input: peripheral blood. These TCRs come from a woman aged 60 to 75 with COVID-19, enrolled during active disease.

The chain employs TRBV2 and TRBJ2-3, with a possible D match to TRBD2 (5 bases). The CDR3 has 14 amino acids. The V gene lost 1 base and the J gene lost 2 bases, with 7 bases spanning the gap. Germline V gives CDR1 SNHLY, CDR2 FYNNEI. CDR3 amino acids: CASSEDGDTDTQYF. The CDR3 coding sequence is TGTGCCAGCAGTGAAGACGGGGACACAGATACGCAGTATTTT.

The chain recombines TRBV4-3 with TRBJ2-3; TRBD1 is a possible D gene (6 bases). Between the trimmed V and J ends, which lost 0 bases and 6 bases, there was a span of 7 bases. Germline loops: CDR1 LGHNA, CDR2 YSLEER. The CDR3 contains 13 residues. The CDR3 sequence is CASSQDQGDTQYF. Here the CDR3 DNA reads TGCGCCAGCAGCCAAGATCAGGGGGATACGCAGTATTTT.

The V gene is TRBV19, the J gene TRBJ1-4, with no clear D. Germline CDR1 LNHDA, CDR2 SQIVND (reference sequence). Deletions cut 7 bases from V and 2 bases from J, with 11 bases between. The CDR3 loop spans 14 amino acids. Here the CDR3 DNA reads TGTGCCAGTACCCGCGCGGGGACTAATGAAAAACTGTTTTTT. It yields the protein CASTRAGTNEKLFF. The full variable domain, its missing parts supplied by reference TRBV19 and TRBJ1-4, is DGGITQSPKYLFRKEGQNVTLSCEQNLNHDAMYWYRQDPGQGLRLIYYSQIVNDFQKGDIAEGYSVSREKKESFPLTVTSAQKNPTAFYLCASTRAGTNEKLFFGSGTQLSVL.

J is TRBJ2-3 and V is TRBV19; 9 bases are shared with TRBD1. The CDR3 is 17 residues long. Germline CDR1 and CDR2: LNHDA and SQIVND (reference sequence). V shed 5 bases and J 3 bases; nucleotides not matched to a gene: 12. The CDR3 DNA reads TGTGCCAGTAGTCTCTCGACAGGGGGATTTTTTACAGATACGCAGTATTTT. It yields the protein CASSLSTGGFFTDTQYF.

V gene TRBV5-5 combines with J gene TRBJ2-7; TRBD1 aligns across 7 bases. The junction had 7 bases not matched to a gene; V was cut back by 4 bases and J by 0 bases. This CDR3 is 15 amino acids long. The germline V gene has CDR1 SGHKS and CDR2 YYEKEE (reference sequence). This CDR3 is CASSRTGEVSYEQYF. CDR3 DNA: TGTGCCAGCAGCCGTACAGGGGAAGTCTCCTACGAGCAGTACTTC.

V usage is TRBV10-3 and J usage is TRBJ2-5; 8 positions agree with TRBD1. Germline trimming cut 10 bases from V and 2 bases from J; bases unmatched to any gene: 9. Germline CDR1 reads ENHRY; CDR2 reads SYGVKD. CDR3 length: 14 amino acids. The chain's CDR3 is CATQPGTGQETQYF. The DNA of the CDR3 is TGTGCCACGCAGCCCGGGACAGGACAAGAGACCCAGTACTTC.

This clone came up a few times. The genes are TRBV6-5 and TRBJ2-7; TRBD1 is a possible D gene (6 bases). The CDR3 runs to 13 residues. Trimming took 5 bases from V and 4 from J, leaving 12 bases between them. Germline loops: CDR1 MNHEY, CDR2 SVGAGI. The CDR3: CASSTGTTYEQYF. CDR3 nucleotides: TGTGCCAGCAGTACCGGGACAACATACGAGCAGTACTTC.

The rearrangement uses TRBV23-1 and TRBJ1-6; TRBD1 matches at 9 bases. TRBV23-1 is known as an ORF, though its function is uncertain. V shed 2 bases and J 11 bases; nucleotides not matched to a gene: 13. The CDR3 contains 17 residues. The CDR3 is CASSQGESDRGRPPLHF. The DNA of the CDR3 is TGCGCCAGCAGTCAAGGGGAATCGGACAGGGGACGTCCACCCCTCCACTTT.

The chain uses TRBV3-1 (or the pseudogene TRBV3-2) and TRBJ2-5; TRBD2 might be the D (6 bases). V was trimmed by 3 bases and J by 1 base, leaving 12 bases between them. The length of the CDR3 is 15 residues. Germline V gene data show CDR1 as LGHDT and CDR2 as YNNKEL (reference sequence). The CDR3 nucleotides read TGTGCCAGCAGCCAGGGCCGGGACTTCCAAGAGACCCAGTACTTC. It is translated as CASSQGRDFQETQYF.

Note on this clone: Other DNA variants within this sample encode the same CDR3. The chain couples TRBV18 to TRBJ1-2; 9 bases agree with TRBD1. There are 16 residues in the CDR3. J gave up 0 bases and V 2 bases, and 4 bases lay outside the gene matches. The V gene's germline CDR1 is KGHSH and CDR2 LQKENI. CDR3 bases: TGTGCCAGCTCACCAATGAGGGACAGGGCTAACTATGGCTACACCTTC. Its translation is CASSPMRDRANYGYTF. Full variable domain (outside the CDR3, taken from reference TRBV18 and TRBJ1-2): NAGVMQNPRHLVRRRGQEARLRCSPMKGHSHVYWYRQLPEEGLKFMVYLQKENIIDESGMPKERFSAEFPKEGPSILRIQQVVRGDSAAYFCASSPMRDRANYGYTFGSGTRLTVV.

The chain links TRBV3-1 (or the pseudogene TRBV3-2) to TRBJ2-7; D is possibly TRBD1 (5 bases). There are 13 residues in the CDR3. V lost 0 bases to trimming and J lost 5 bases, with 8 bases between them. CDR1 is LGHDT, CDR2 YNNKEL, per germline (reference sequence). CDR3 in amino acids: CASSQDWGHEQYF. The DNA of the CDR3 is TGTGCCAGCAGCCAAGATTGGGGCCACGAGCAGTACTTC.

The chain recombines TRBV3-1 (or the pseudogene TRBV3-2) with TRBJ1-1; D might be TRBD1 (5 bases). The germline V gene encodes CDR1 LGHDT and CDR2 YNNKEL (reference sequence). The CDR3 runs to 13 residues. Between the trimmed V and J ends, which lost 3 bases and 7 bases, there was a span of 12 bases. CDR3 nucleotide sequence: TGTGCCAGCAGCCAGGCAGGGTCTGGTGAAGCTTTCTTT. Its protein is CASSQAGSGEAFF.

V is TRBV7-2 and J is TRBJ2-3, with D maybe TRBD2 (7 bases). Trimming took 2 bases from V and 3 from J, leaving 12 bases between them. CDR1 and CDR2 (germline): SGHTA, FQGNSA. The CDR3 is made up of 15 amino acids. CDR3 protein: CASSLQKGGTDTQYF. DNA of the CDR3: TGTGCCAGCAGCTTACAAAAGGGGGGGACAGATACGCAGTATTTT.

This rearrangement joins TRBV4-2 to TRBJ1-1, with a weak D call TRBD1 (6 bases). There are 18 residues in the CDR3. Trimming cost V 1 base and J 3 bases, with 21 bases left between them. In germline, CDR1 is LGHNA, CDR2 YNFKEQ. The CDR3 loop reads CASSQVIIRRRGDTEAFF. DNA for the CDR3: TGTGCCAGCAGCCAAGTAATTATCAGACGCAGGGGTGACACTGAAGCTTTCTTT.

The chain employs TRBV5-5 and TRBJ1-1; no reliable D call. Per germline, CDR1 SGHKS and CDR2 YYEKEE (reference sequence). With 5 bases removed from V and 3 bases from J, the gap between germline ends came to 5 bases. CDR3 size: 11 residues. The CDR3 sequence is CASRAHTEAFF. As DNA, the CDR3 is TGTGCCAGCAGAGCGCACACTGAAGCTTTCTTT.

In regard to this clone: At the DNA level, this CDR3 is encoded by other sequences in the same sample as well. Here the CDR3 DNA reads TGCGCCAGCAGCTGGGTGGGTCTAGCGGGGGTCTACAATGAGCAGTTCTTC. Amino acids: CASSWVGLAGVYNEQFF. V is TRBV5-1 and J is TRBJ2-1; 10 nucleotides line up with TRBD2. V lost 3 bases, J lost 3 bases, and 9 bases stayed unmatched. Germline CDR1 SGHRS, CDR2 YFSETQ. CDR3 size: 17 residues.

The CDR3: CASSVTSGTPSYEQYF. In nucleotides, the CDR3 is TGTGCCAGCAGCGTGACTAGCGGGACCCCCTCCTACGAGCAGTACTTC. The gene calls are TRBV7-2 and TRBJ2-7; TRBD2 aligns across 11 bases. Germline CDR1 SGHTA, CDR2 FQGNSA. V was pared by 5 bases and J by 0 bases, with 6 bases of the junction left unmatched. The CDR3 runs to 16 residues.

V is TRBV5-8 and J is TRBJ2-1; TRBD1 matches at 9 bases. Germline V gives CDR1 SGHTS, CDR2 YDEGEE. J was trimmed by 3 bases and V by 4 bases; bases with no gene match: 5. The CDR3 loop spans 15 amino acids. CDR3 loop: CASSQGQGSYNEQFF. The CDR3 DNA sequence: TGTGCCAGCAGCCAGGGACAGGGTAGCTACAATGAGCAGTTCTTC.

The chain employs TRBV18 and TRBJ2-7; 7 bases line up with TRBD1. This CDR3 is built from 14 residues. The junction had 6 bases not matched to a gene; V was cut back by 3 bases and J by 4 bases. In germline, CDR1 is KGHSH, CDR2 LQKENI. CDR3 region: CASSPGQERYEQYF. The CDR3 region has the DNA TGTGCCAGCTCACCCGGACAGGAAAGGTACGAGCAGTACTTC.

The V call is TRBV29-1, the J call TRBJ1-2, with a weak D call TRBD1 (6 bases). The CDR3 has 14 amino acids. Trimming removed 7 bases at V and 0 bases at J, with 15 bases between. CDR1 and CDR2 from the germline V gene are SQVTM and ANQGSEA. The chain's CDR3 is CSAIRDTANYGYTF. As DNA, the CDR3 is TGCAGCGCTATCCGGGACACCGCTAACTATGGCTACACCTTC. Full variable domain (remainder filled in from reference TRBV29-1 and TRBJ1-2): SAVISQKPSRDICQRGTSLTIQCQVDSQVTMMFWYRQQPGQSLTLIATANQGSEATYESGFVIDKFPISRPNLTFSTLTVSNMSPEDSSIYLCSAIRDTANYGYTFGSGTRLTVV.

This clone was observed a handful of times. V and J are TRBV4-2 and TRBJ1-4; no clear D gene. The CDR3 consists of 17 residues. With 0 bases removed from V and 2 bases from J, the gap between germline ends came to 13 bases. Per germline, CDR1 LGHNA and CDR2 YNFKEQ. The CDR3 bases are TGTGCCAGCAGCCAAGATCGAGGGCCCCCGACTAATGAAAAACTGTTTTTT. Its protein is CASSQDRGPPTNEKLFF.

The DNA for the CDR3 is TGTGCCAGCTCACCCTCGGGGGGCCTTGGGAACACTGAAGCTTTCTTT. Amino acid sequence: CASSPSGGLGNTEAFF. The rearrangement joins TRBV18 to TRBJ1-1, with D perhaps matching TRBD1 (6 bases). The CDR3 length is 16 residues. Trimming stripped 3 bases from V and 1 base from J, with 15 bases between. Germline lookup yields CDR1 KGHSH and CDR2 LQKENI.

This clone appeared a single time. The CDR3 protein is CASSMGRQGANTGELFF. DNA of the CDR3: TGTGCCAGTAGTATGGGGAGACAGGGGGCGAACACCGGGGAGCTGTTTTTT. J is TRBJ2-2 and V is TRBV19; 9 bases align to TRBD1. This CDR3 is built from 17 residues. From germline, CDR1 is LNHDA and CDR2 SQIVND (reference sequence). The ends lost 3 bases at V and 0 bases at J; junction bases unmatched: 5.

The V call is TRBV5-5, the J call TRBJ1-4; TRBD1 might be the D (5 bases). Trimming pared 0 bases from V and 3 bases from J, leaving 18 bases between. The CDR3 contains 18 residues. Germline-derived CDR1 and CDR2 are SGHKS and YYEKEE (reference sequence). CDR3 nucleotide sequence: TGTGCCAGCAGCTTGGACAGTATCTGGGGGACTGCTAATGAAAAACTGTTTTTT. The encoded protein is CASSLDSIWGTANEKLFF.

The chain employs TRBV7-9 and TRBJ2-3; 9 bases map to TRBD2. V was pared by 8 bases and J by 8 bases, with 14 bases of the junction left unmatched. Germline V CDR1 and CDR2: SEHNR, FQNEAQ (reference sequence). The CDR3 sequence is 15 residues long. The CDR3 bases are TGTGCCAGCGGAAAGAGGCTAGCGGGGTTGGTTACGCAGTATTTT. Amino acid sequence: CASGKRLAGLVTQYF.

This clone appeared once. This chain joins TRBV11-3 and TRBJ2-3, with D hard to call. Per the germline V gene, CDR1 is SGHNT and CDR2 is YENEEA. V was pared by 3 bases and J by 4 bases, with 8 bases between. The CDR3 is 13 residues long. The CDR3 reads CASSLYSSDTQYF. The CDR3 nucleotides read TGTGCCAGCAGCTTGTACAGCTCAGATACGCAGTATTTT.

The rearrangement links TRBV6-5 to TRBJ1-5; 7 positions agree with TRBD1. CDR1 is MNHEY and CDR2 is SVGAGI in the germline V gene. The CDR3 is made up of 15 amino acids. V dropped 2 bases and J dropped 6; count of bases not matched to a gene: 7. The CDR3 DNA follows: TGTGCCAGCAGTTACCACAGGGGTTGGGTTCAGCCCCAGCATTTT. It yields the protein CASSYHRGWVQPQHF.

The gene calls are TRBV4-1 and TRBJ2-5, with D perhaps TRBD2 (6 bases). V lost 0 bases and J 5 bases, leaving 10 bases between the germline ends. Germline-derived CDR1 and CDR2 are MGHRA and YSYEKL. The CDR3 contains 14 residues. CDR3 in amino acids: CASSQDLGGETQYF. CDR3 bases: TGCGCCAGCAGCCAAGATCTCGGGGGTGAGACCCAGTACTTC.

This chain connects TRBV12-3 or TRBV12-4 to TRBJ1-1, with unresolved D. The CDR3 loop spans 13 amino acids. Trimming shortened V by 1 base and J by 3 bases, and 6 bases separated the two germline ends. This CDR3 is CASSLEHDTEAFF. CDR3 coding DNA: TGTGCCAGCAGTTTAGAACATGACACTGAAGCTTTCTTT.

This rearrangement joins TRBV2 to TRBJ1-2; 10 bases line up with TRBD1. Trimming at V came to 8 bases and at J to 2 bases, leaving 11 bases not matched to a gene. The length of the CDR3 is 16 residues. Germline V lookup: CDR1 SNHLY, CDR2 FYNNEI. CDR3 DNA sequence: TGTGCCAGCCTCGAGGCAGGACAGGGGGGAAACTATGGCTACACCTTC. This gives the protein CASLEAGQGGNYGYTF. Filled out from reference TRBV2 and TRBJ1-2, the complete variable domain reads EPEVTQTPSHQVTQMGQEVILRCVPISNHLYFYWYRQILGQKVEFLVSFYNNEISEKSEIFDDQFSVERPDGSNFTLKIRSTKLEDSAMYFCASLEAGQGGNYGYTFGSGTRLTVV.